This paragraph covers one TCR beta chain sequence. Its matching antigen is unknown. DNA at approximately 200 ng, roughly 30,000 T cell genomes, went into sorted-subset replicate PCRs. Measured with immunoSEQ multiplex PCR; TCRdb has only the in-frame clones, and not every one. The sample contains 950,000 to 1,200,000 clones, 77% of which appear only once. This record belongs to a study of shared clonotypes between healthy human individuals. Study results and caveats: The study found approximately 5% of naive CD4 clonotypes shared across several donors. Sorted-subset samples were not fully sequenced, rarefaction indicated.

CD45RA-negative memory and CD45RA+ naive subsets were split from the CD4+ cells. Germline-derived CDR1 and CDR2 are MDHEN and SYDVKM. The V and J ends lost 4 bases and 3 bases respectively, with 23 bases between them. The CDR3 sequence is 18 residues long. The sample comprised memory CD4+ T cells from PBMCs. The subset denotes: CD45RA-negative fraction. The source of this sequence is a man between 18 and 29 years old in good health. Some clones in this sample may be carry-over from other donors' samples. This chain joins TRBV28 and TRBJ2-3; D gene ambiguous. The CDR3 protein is CASSSWVMVELRTDTQYF. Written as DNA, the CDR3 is TGTGCCAGCAGTTCATGGGTGATGGTTGAACTCCGAACAGATACGCAGTATTTT.